One sample yielded the 11 T cell receptor beta chains listed below, sequenced in a study of T-cell memory formation after mild COVID-19. TCRdb itself ran the 5' RACE reads through MiXCR, one entry per CDR3 protein. The sample lists under 200,000 distinct CDR3 sequences; 10% to 15% were seen once. Sequencing was performed on PBMCs or a T cell subset sorted from them (not recorded which). These TCRs come from a young man who had mild COVID-19 (a few samples of this study predate the infection). Cell type and time point are not known.

The V and J genes are TRBV12-3 or TRBV12-4 and TRBJ2-3, with D possibly being TRBD2 (6 bases). The CDR3 contains 16 residues. With 5 bases removed from V and 0 bases from J, the gap between germline ends came to 15 bases. The CDR3 is CASSLIAAPSTDTQYF. The DNA of the CDR3 is TGTGCCAGCAGTCTAATAGCGGCCCCTAGCACAGATACGCAGTATTTT.

The chain is built from TRBV12-3 or TRBV12-4 and TRBJ2-4; 8 positions match TRBD1. Germline trimming cut 7 bases from V and 9 bases from J; bases unmatched to any gene: 8. The CDR3 extends over 13 amino acids. The CDR3 loop is CASTFRGHGIQYF. The CDR3, as DNA: TGTGCCAGCACCTTCAGGGGGCATGGCATTCAGTACTTC.

The chain employs TRBV12-3 or TRBV12-4 and TRBJ1-5; unclear D gene. The CDR3 loop spans 14 amino acids. V shed 6 bases and J shed 1 base, with 10 bases lying between them. CDR3 DNA sequence: TGTGCCAGCAGCGCCGACCCCAGCAATCAGCCCCAGCATTTT. It specifies CASSADPSNQPQHF.

The J gene is TRBJ1-1, the V gene TRBV6-2 or TRBV6-3, with TRBD1 as a possible D gene (5 bases). The length of the CDR3 is 14 residues. V lost 7 bases and J lost 0, with 12 bases in between. Germline assignment: CDR1 MNHEY and CDR2 SVGEGT. In DNA, the CDR3 is TGTGCCAGCAACCAAGGACATCTGAACACTGAAGCTTTCTTT. The encoded protein is CASNQGHLNTEAFF.

The rearrangement uses TRBV6-5 and TRBJ2-3; 10 bases are a match to TRBD2. The V segment lost 7 bases and the J segment 4 bases; nucleotides outside the gene matches: 8. This CDR3 comprises 15 residues. Germline loops: CDR1 MNHEY, CDR2 SVGAGI. CDR3 amino acids: CASIGAGGRSDTQYF. The DNA of the CDR3 is TGTGCCAGCATCGGAGCGGGGGGGCGCTCAGATACGCAGTATTTT.

On this clonotype: An end of the junction differs from the germline gene, which may be a read error. This chain joins TRBV5-5 and TRBJ2-1; D is possibly TRBD1 (6 bases). The CDR3 covers 14 residues. In germline, CDR1 is SGHKS, CDR2 YYEKEE (reference sequence). CDR3 in DNA: TGTGCCAGCAGCTTGGTACAGGGTTTGAGCGAGCTGTTCTTC. Translation: CASSLVQGLSELFF.

The rearrangement uses TRBV21-1 and TRBJ1-1; the table calls TRBD1, which could not be checked here. TRBV21-1 is described as a pseudogene. CDR3 length: 14 amino acids. The CDR3 protein is CASSKGQPNTEAFF. CDR3 nucleotide sequence: TGTGCCAGCAGCAAAGGACAGCCGAACACTGAAGCTTTCTTT.

The genes are TRBV7-2 and TRBJ1-1, with D possibly matching TRBD1 (5 bases). The germline V gene encodes CDR1 SGHTA and CDR2 FQGNSA. There are 14 residues in the CDR3. V was pared by 5 bases and J by 7 bases, with 17 bases between. The CDR3 protein is CASSPRGARGEAFF. In DNA form, the CDR3 reads TGTGCCAGCAGCCCCCGCGGGGCCCGGGGTGAAGCTTTCTTT.

This clonotype was counted ten times or more. The chain recombines TRBV20-1 with TRBJ2-5; 10 bases fit TRBD2. The CDR3 is 15 amino acids. From germline, CDR1 is DFQATT and CDR2 SNEGSKA (reference sequence). Germline trimming cut 5 bases from V and 0 bases from J; bases unmatched to any gene: 6. CDR3 loop: CSAPAGGSYQETQYF. In nucleotides, the CDR3 is TGCAGTGCTCCAGCGGGGGGGTCGTACCAAGAGACCCAGTACTTC.

This clonotype turned up a few times. This chain connects TRBV6-2 or TRBV6-3 to TRBJ1-1, with 7 bases that match TRBD1. CDR3 length equals 14 residues. Germline loops: CDR1 MNHEY, CDR2 SVGEGT. The V and J ends lost 4 bases and 4 bases, in that order; junction bases with no gene match: 6. The CDR3 nucleotides are TGTGCCAGCAGTTTCGCTCAGGGGGGCACTGAAGCTTTCTTT. Amino acids: CASSFAQGGTEAFF.

The V and J genes are TRBV2 and TRBJ2-5; D might be TRBD1 (6 bases). The CDR3 runs 12 residues. Trimming cost V 8 bases and J 5 bases, with 12 bases left between them. Germline V gene sequence: CDR1 SNHLY, CDR2 FYNNEI. The CDR3, as DNA: TGTGCCAGCGGGGATAGGGGGGAGACCCAGTACTTC. This translates into CASGDRGETQYF.